One and the same sample provided the 13 T cell receptor beta chains below, sequenced in a study of T cells after yellow fever vaccination. TCRdb itself ran the 5' RACE reads through MiXCR, one entry per CDR3 protein. The table records around 340,000 distinct CDR3 sequences, 8.5% to 9% of them present only once. The material sequenced was PBMCs, taken on the day of the first yellow fever vaccination. Receptors were obtained from a man aged 18 to 29 who received the YFV17D yellow fever vaccine.

The sample holds many counts of this clonotype. The chain combines TRBV4-2 with TRBJ1-4; a weak D match, TRBD1 (5 bases). V was shortened by 3 bases and J by 10 bases, with 18 bases between the two germline ends. CDR3 size: 15 residues. Germline CDR1 and CDR2: LGHNA and YNFKEQ. In DNA form, the CDR3 reads TGTGCCAGCAGCCAGGGGGACGAATATTCTGGAAAACTGTTTTTT. Its translation is CASSQGDEYSGKLFF.

This clonotype was counted many times. This chain connects TRBV11-2 to TRBJ2-1; 8 bases align to TRBD2. V lost 8 bases and J lost 7; bases outside the gene matches: 13. Germline CDR1 is SGHAT and CDR2 is FQNNGV. This CDR3 region has 15 residues. The CDR3 here is CASASPERGLNEQFF. DNA for the CDR3: TGTGCCAGCGCTTCCCCCGAGCGGGGGCTTAATGAGCAGTTCTTC.

V is TRBV6-1 and J is TRBJ2-7; no firm D call. Germline CDR1 is MNHNS and CDR2 is SASEGT. V gave up 5 bases and J gave up 5 bases, with 13 bases separating them. The CDR3 runs 13 residues. CDR3 amino acids: CASSPSVSHEQYV. CDR3 DNA sequence: TGTGCCAGCAGTCCCAGCGTTTCCCACGAGCAGTACGTC.

The sample holds a few counts of this clonotype. This chain joins TRBV9 and TRBJ1-1, with D possibly TRBD1 on 5 matching bases. V was clipped by 4 bases and J by 1 base, with 11 bases between them. Germline-derived CDR1 and CDR2 are SGDLS and YYNGEE. CDR3 length: 14 residues. CDR3 residues: CASSPGTENTEAFF. As DNA, the CDR3 is TGTGCCAGCAGCCCGGGGACGGAGAACACTGAAGCTTTCTTT. Filled out from reference TRBV9 and TRBJ1-1, the complete variable domain reads DSGVTQTPKHLITATGQRVTLRCSPRSGDLSVYWYQQSLDQGLQFLIQYYNGEERAKGNILERFSAQQFPDLHSELNLSSLELGDSALYFCASSPGTENTEAFFGQGTRLTVV.

The chain links TRBV4-3 to TRBJ2-6; possibly TRBD1 for D (6 bases). With 1 base removed from V and 2 bases from J, the gap between germline ends came to 6 bases. The germline V gene has CDR1 LGHNA and CDR2 YSLEER. This CDR3 contains 15 residues. The CDR3 protein is CASSQGQAGANVLTF. CDR3 coding DNA: TGCGCCAGCAGCCAAGGACAGGCTGGGGCCAACGTCCTGACTTTC.

This chain links TRBV18 with TRBJ2-2, with D perhaps TRBD1 (7 bases). Deletions cut 1 base from V and 0 bases from J, with 12 bases between. This CDR3 has 17 amino acids. Germline CDR1 and CDR2: KGHSH and LQKENI. The CDR3 region is CASSPLGGGANTGELFF. The DNA for the CDR3 is TGTGCCAGCTCACCACTCGGAGGGGGCGCGAACACCGGGGAGCTGTTTTTT. Full variable domain (missing parts from reference TRBV18 and TRBJ2-2): NAGVMQNPRHLVRRRGQEARLRCSPMKGHSHVYWYRQLPEEGLKFMVYLQKENIIDESGMPKERFSAEFPKEGPSILRIQQVVRGDSAAYFCASSPLGGGANTGELFFGEGSRLTVL.

This clonotype showed up just a few times. This rearrangement joins TRBV19 to TRBJ2-1, with 9 bases lining up with TRBD1. Germline V gene lookup returns CDR1 LNHDA and CDR2 SQIVND (reference sequence). This CDR3 is 13 amino acids long. The V and J ends lost 4 bases and 15 bases, in that order; junction bases with no gene match: 10. The CDR3, as DNA: TGTGCCAGTAGTACCCGGACAGGGGCAAACTCGTTCTTC. Residues: CASSTRTGANSFF.

This clonotype was detected only a few times. This chain links TRBV6-5 with TRBJ1-6, with TRBD1 as a possible D gene (6 bases). V was clipped by 2 bases and J by 6 bases, with 14 bases between them. The CDR3 sequence is 16 residues long. Germline V lookup: CDR1 MNHEY, CDR2 SVGAGI. The CDR3 bases are TGTGCCAGCAGTTACGGAGGGGGTGGTGGTAATTCACCCCTCCACTTT. The encoded protein is CASSYGGGGGNSPLHF.

In this sample, this clonotype turned up many times. The J gene is TRBJ2-5, the V gene TRBV12-3 or TRBV12-4, with D possibly matching TRBD2 (6 bases). The CDR3 totals 15 residues. The V and J ends lost 7 bases and 5 bases respectively, with 20 bases between them. The CDR3 DNA is TGTGCCAGCACTGGCGGGACCCATGTACGGGAGACCCAGTACTTC. The encoded protein is CASTGGTHVRETQYF.

This chain links TRBV29-1 with TRBJ2-1; D gene uncertain. The V gene's germline CDR1 is SQVTM and CDR2 ANQGSEA. Between the trimmed V and J ends, which lost 5 bases and 0 bases, there was a span of 8 bases. This CDR3 comprises 13 residues. The CDR3 nucleotides are TGCAGCGTTCATAAAAGCTCCTACAATGAGCAGTTCTTC. Its translation: CSVHKSSYNEQFF.

This clonotype has just a few counts. The J gene is TRBJ2-5, the V gene TRBV13, with D perhaps TRBD2 (6 bases). Germline CDR1 reads PRHDT; CDR2 reads FYEKMQ (reference sequence). Trimming removed 5 bases at V and 5 bases at J, with 18 bases between. The CDR3 extends over 15 amino acids. The CDR3 here is CASSPPGLRDETQYF. The DNA of the CDR3 is TGTGCCAGCAGCCCCCCGGGACTCCGAGATGAGACCCAGTACTTC.

This clonotype was detected once. The V and J genes are TRBV7-9 and TRBJ1-2, with D possibly matching TRBD1 (5 bases). This CDR3 is built from 15 residues. V lost 2 bases and J lost 5, with 15 bases in between. The germline gives CDR1 SEHNR, CDR2 FQNEAQ (reference sequence). The CDR3 region has the DNA TGTGCCAGCAGCTTACAGGGAGCCTATGGGTATGGCTACACCTTC. This sequence encodes CASSLQGAYGYGYTF.

V and J are TRBV6-2 or TRBV6-3 and TRBJ2-1; 13 bases match TRBD2. After removal of 5 bases from V and 0 bases from J, the junction contained 1 base not matched to a gene. Germline CDR1 MNHEY, CDR2 SVGEGT. The CDR3 has 16 amino acids. The CDR3 DNA reads as TGTGCCAGCAGTGGACTAGCGGGGGACTCCTACAATGAGCAGTTCTTC. This translates into CASSGLAGDSYNEQFF.